This T cell receptor beta chain originates from a study of control samples from healthy donors and cancer patients (dated by TCRdb to 2020 to 2022). The library was obtained by the immunoSEQ multiplex PCR assay. Drawn from immuneACCESS, this table holds only the in-frame rearrangements with V and J called that TCRdb kept. Clones are partly lost; checked studies trace under half to an unresolved V gene and leave the rest unexplained. For this sample the table gives some 120,000 clones, of which approximately 90% were detected only once. The ten largest clonotypes hold 2% to 3% of the sample. In regard to this clone: This clone's antigen is unknown. Per-base quality was not reported, and no clone a single base away is much larger than it.

This receptor was taken from a woman aged 70-85 years in good health. Sequenced input: blood.

The CDR3 in this case is CASSIGSGPNTEAFF. The sequenced DNA is TGTGCCAGCAGCATAGGTTCGGGACCGAACACTGAAGCTTTCTTT. The sequence links TRBV21-1 to TRBJ1-1. TRBV21-1 is listed as a pseudogene. The CDR3 spans 15 residues, from the cysteine through the phenylalanine. Just CDR3 DNA is preserved here, 45 bases in frame from base 1.